This TCR beta chain was captured by sequencing in a study of T cell responses to AZD1222 COVID-19 vaccine. V lost 2 bases, J lost 2 bases, and 7 bases lay in between. This CDR3 has 14 residues. Looked up from germline, CDR1 is SGHTA and CDR2 is FQGNSA. Clones were read by immunoSEQ multiplex PCR, and TCRdb kept only the in-frame ones, dropping some. The table has about 150,000 clones, about 90% seen once. This rearrangement joins TRBV7-2 to TRBJ2-1, with D tentatively TRBD1 (5 bases). The receptor was isolated from an adult who received the AZD1222 COVID-19 vaccine. The sample here was peripheral blood, taken 28 days after the second AZD1222 dose. CDR3 residues: CASSLTGAYNEQFF. The DNA for the CDR3 is TGTGCCAGCAGCTTAACAGGCGCCTACAATGAGCAGTTCTTC.